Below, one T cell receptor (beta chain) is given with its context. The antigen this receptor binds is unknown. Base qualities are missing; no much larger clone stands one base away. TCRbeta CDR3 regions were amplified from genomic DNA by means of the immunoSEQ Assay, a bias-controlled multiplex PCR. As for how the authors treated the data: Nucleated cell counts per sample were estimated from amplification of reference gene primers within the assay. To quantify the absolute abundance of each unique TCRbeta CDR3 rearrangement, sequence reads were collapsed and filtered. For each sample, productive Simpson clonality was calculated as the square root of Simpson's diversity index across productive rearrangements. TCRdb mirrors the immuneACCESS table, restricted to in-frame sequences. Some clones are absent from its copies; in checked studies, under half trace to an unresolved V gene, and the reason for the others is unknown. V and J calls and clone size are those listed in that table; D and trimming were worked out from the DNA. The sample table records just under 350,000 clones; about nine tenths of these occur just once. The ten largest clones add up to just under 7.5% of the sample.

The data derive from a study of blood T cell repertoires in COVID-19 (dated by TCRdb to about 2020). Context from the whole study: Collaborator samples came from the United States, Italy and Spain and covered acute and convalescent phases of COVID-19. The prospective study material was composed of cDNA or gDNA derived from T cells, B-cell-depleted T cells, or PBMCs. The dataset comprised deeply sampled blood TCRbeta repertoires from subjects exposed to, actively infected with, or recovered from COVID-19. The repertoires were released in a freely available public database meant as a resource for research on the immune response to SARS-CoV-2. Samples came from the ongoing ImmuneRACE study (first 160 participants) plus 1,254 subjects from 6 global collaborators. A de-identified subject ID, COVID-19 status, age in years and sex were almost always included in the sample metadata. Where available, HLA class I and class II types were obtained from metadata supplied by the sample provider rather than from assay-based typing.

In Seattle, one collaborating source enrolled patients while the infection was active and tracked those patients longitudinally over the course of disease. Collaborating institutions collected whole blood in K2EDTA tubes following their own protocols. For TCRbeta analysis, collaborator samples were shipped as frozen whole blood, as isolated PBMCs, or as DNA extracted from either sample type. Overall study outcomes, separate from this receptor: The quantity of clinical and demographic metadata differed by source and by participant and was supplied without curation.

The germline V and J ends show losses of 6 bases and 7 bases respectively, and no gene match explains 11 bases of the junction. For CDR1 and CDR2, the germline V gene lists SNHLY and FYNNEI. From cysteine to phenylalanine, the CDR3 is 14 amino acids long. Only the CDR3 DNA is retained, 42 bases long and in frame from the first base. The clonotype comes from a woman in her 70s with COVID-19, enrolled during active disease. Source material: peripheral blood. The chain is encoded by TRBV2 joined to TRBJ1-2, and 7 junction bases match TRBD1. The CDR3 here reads CASSLIQGTAGYTF. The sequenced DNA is TGTGCCAGCAGCCTAATACAGGGGACGGCTGGCTACACCTTC.